This T cell receptor (beta chain) was captured in a study of human T cells and chemical hapten exposure. Study-wide background: 0.01% DPC was applied to the upper back in patch tests, which were read at 6 days. Study results and limitations: PT1 expanded TCR counts and patch test score were linked, and their correlation was positive.

Attachment of unique molecular identifiers to individual cDNA molecules was performed in the library. TCRdb analysed the RACE reads with MiXCR anew, one entry per CDR3 protein. The sample lists roughly 150,000 distinct CDR3 sequences, about 27% occurring once. From germline, CDR1 is SGHTA and CDR2 FQGNSA. CDR3 size: 14 residues. Trimming took 1 base from V and 6 from J, leaving 10 bases between them. A note on this clonotype: The antigen remains unidentified.

Time point here: patch test 3, about 24 weeks after DPC sensitization. Treatment of the sample: therapeutic diphenylcyclopropenone sensitization with weekly scalp DPC. Sequencing used whole blood, obtained in connection with sensitization to the hapten diphenylcyclopropenone (DPC). The TCR sequence derives from a woman between 18 and 30 years old with alopecia areata. Some clones in this sample may be carry-over from other donors' samples. The genes are TRBV7-2 and TRBJ2-1, with TRBD1 as a possible D gene (5 bases). Written as DNA, the CDR3 is TGTGCCAGCAGCTTAGAATGGGGCGGCAATGAGCAGTTCTTC. It encodes CASSLEWGGNEQFF.